These 9 T cell receptor beta chains originate from one sample sequenced in a study of OX40 agonist ivuxolimab in advanced cancers. Profiled with immunoSEQ multiplex PCR; TCRdb holds only in-frame clones, not every one. The profile shows some 7,000 clones, 65% to 90% of them singletons. The specimen was CD4+ or CD8+ T cells sorted from blood, collected in a trial of the OX40 agonist ivuxolimab. The receptors were gathered from an adult with an advanced solid tumor such as melanoma, head and neck, liver or kidney cancer.

The chain combines TRBV5-6 with TRBJ1-4; no reliable D call. V was cut by 3 bases and J by 4 bases, with 10 bases left in between. The germline CDR1 and CDR2 sequences are SGHDT and YYEEEE. The length of the CDR3 is 14 residues. The CDR3 here is CASSSAVGNEKLFF. The DNA of the CDR3 is TGTGCCAGCAGCTCGGCAGTAGGTAATGAAAAACTGTTTTTT.

This chain uses TRBV6-1 with TRBJ2-5; D unclear. Looked up from germline, CDR1 is MNHNS and CDR2 is SASEGT. V lost 2 bases and J 4 bases, leaving 8 bases between the germline ends. The CDR3 totals 13 residues. Here the CDR3 reads CASSESGRETQYF. For the CDR3, the DNA is TGTGCCAGCAGTGAAAGTGGTAGAGAGACCCAGTACTTC.

V is TRBV11-2 and J is TRBJ2-4; TRBD1 is a possible D gene (5 bases). V was cut by 0 bases and J by 0 bases, with 12 bases left in between. Germline loops: CDR1 SGHAT, CDR2 FQNNGV. The CDR3 is made up of 17 amino acids. The CDR3 loop reads CASSLDKGILAKNIQYF. Here the CDR3 DNA reads TGTGCCAGCAGCTTAGATAAGGGGATCCTAGCCAAAAACATTCAGTACTTC.

The count of this clone is one. CDR3 sequence (DNA): TGTGCCAGCAGTTACTCAGAGGGCTACGAGCAGTACTTC. It specifies CASSYSEGYEQYF. The genes are TRBV6-6 and TRBJ2-7; tentative D call: TRBD2 (5 bases). The CDR3 loop spans 13 amino acids. Trimming removed 0 bases at V and 3 bases at J, with 6 bases between. Germline V gene sequence: CDR1 MNHNY, CDR2 SVGAGI (reference sequence).

This sequence joins TRBV5-1 and TRBJ2-7; the D gene is possibly TRBD1 (5 bases). From germline, CDR1 is SGHRS and CDR2 YFSETQ. V was clipped by 4 bases and J by 3 bases, with 5 bases between them. This CDR3 contains 11 residues. The CDR3 DNA follows: TGCGCCAGCAGCCAGGGCTACGAGCAGTACTTC. Its translation is CASSQGYEQYF.

CDR3 nucleotide sequence: TGTGCCAGCAGCCCGTCCCTAAGCACAGATACGCAGTATTTT. It is translated as CASSPSLSTDTQYF. The rearrangement links TRBV2 to TRBJ2-3, with D hard to call. The CDR3 totals 14 residues. V lost 6 bases, J lost 0 bases, and 10 bases lay in between. The germline V gene encodes CDR1 SNHLY and CDR2 FYNNEI.

The rearrangement uses TRBV2 and TRBJ2-6; 8 nucleotides align to TRBD1. V lost 4 bases to trimming and J lost 0 bases; unmatched junction nucleotides: 8. This CDR3 has 18 amino acids. CDR1 SNHLY and CDR2 FYNNEI come from the germline V gene. As DNA, the CDR3 is TGTGCCAGCAGTGGAAGGGAAACAGGGGGCTCTGGGGCCAACGTCCTGACTTTC. It specifies CASSGRETGGSGANVLTF.

This clone was recorded a few times. The rearrangement links TRBV15 to TRBJ1-5; the D gene is possibly TRBD1 (6 bases). The CDR3 contains 17 residues. Germline V gene lookup returns CDR1 LNHNV and CDR2 YYDKDF (reference sequence). The V gene lost 0 bases and the J gene lost 3 bases, with 15 bases spanning the gap. The CDR3 is CATSRDPDRFYNQPQHF. The CDR3 region has the DNA TGTGCCACCAGCAGAGATCCCGACAGGTTTTACAATCAGCCCCAGCATTTT.

Written as DNA, the CDR3 is TGTGCCAGTAGTATAGAACTAGCGGGGGACTACAATGAGCAGTTCTTC. This encodes CASSIELAGDYNEQFF. The V call is TRBV19, the J call TRBJ2-1, with TRBD2 identical over 11 bases. Germline CDR1 LNHDA, CDR2 SQIVND (reference sequence). V was clipped by 0 bases and J by 3 bases; unmatched bases: 1. The CDR3 has 16 residues.